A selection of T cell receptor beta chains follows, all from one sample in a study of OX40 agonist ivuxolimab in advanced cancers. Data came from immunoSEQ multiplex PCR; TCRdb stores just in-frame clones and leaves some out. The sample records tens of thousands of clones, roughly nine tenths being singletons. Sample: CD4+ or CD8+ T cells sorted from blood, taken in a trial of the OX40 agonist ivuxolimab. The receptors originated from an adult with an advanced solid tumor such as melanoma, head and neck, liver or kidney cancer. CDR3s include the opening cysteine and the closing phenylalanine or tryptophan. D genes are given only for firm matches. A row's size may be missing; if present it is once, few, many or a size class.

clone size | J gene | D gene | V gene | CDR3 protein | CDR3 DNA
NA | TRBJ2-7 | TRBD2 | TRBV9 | CASSLGLAAYEQYF | TGTGCCAGCAGCTTGGGACTAGCGGCCTACGAGCAGTACTTC
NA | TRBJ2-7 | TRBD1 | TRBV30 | CALDRGGHEQYF | TGTGCCCTCGACAGGGGCGGCCACGAGCAGTACTTC
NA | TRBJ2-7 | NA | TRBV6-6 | CASSYGGSYEQYF | TGTGCCAGCAGTTACGGGGGCAGCTACGAGCAGTACTTC
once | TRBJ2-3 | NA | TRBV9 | CASSASPSYTQYF | TGTGCCAGCAGCGCGAGCCCCTCCTATACGCAGTATTTT
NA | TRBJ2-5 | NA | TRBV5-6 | CASTREYRETQYF | TGTGCCAGCACTCGGGAGTACCGAGAGACCCAGTACTTC
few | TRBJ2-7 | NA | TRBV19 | CASSRRRGVEQYF | TGTGCCAGTAGTAGGCGGAGGGGGGTCGAGCAGTACTTC
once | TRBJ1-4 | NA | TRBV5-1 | CASSLALTTTNEKLFF | TGCGCCAGCAGCTTGGCCCTCACGACAACTAATGAAAAACTGTTTTTT
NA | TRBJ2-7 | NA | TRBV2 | CASSVAGAYGYEQYF | TGTGCCAGCAGTGTGGCAGGAGCGTACGGCTACGAGCAGTACTTC
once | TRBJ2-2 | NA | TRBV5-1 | CASSLGTALTGELFF | TGCGCCAGCAGCTTGGGGACAGCTTTGACCGGGGAGCTGTTTTTT
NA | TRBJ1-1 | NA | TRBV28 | CASSWLDVRGTTEAFF | TGTGCCAGCAGTTGGCTAGATGTACGGGGGACCACTGAAGCTTTCTTT
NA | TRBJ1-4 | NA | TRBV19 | CASRRGDMNEKLFF | TGTGCCAGTAGGAGGGGGGACATGAATGAAAAACTGTTTTTT
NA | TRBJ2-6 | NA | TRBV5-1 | CASSLDGPSSGANVLTF | TGCGCCAGCAGCTTGGACGGTCCGAGCTCTGGGGCCAACGTCCTGACTTTC
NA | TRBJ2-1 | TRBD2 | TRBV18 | CASSPMGGSKYNEQFF | TGTGCCAGCTCACCGATGGGCGGGAGCAAGTACAATGAGCAGTTCTTC
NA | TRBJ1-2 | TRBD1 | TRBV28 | CASSLRDSYGYTF | TGTGCCAGCAGTTTAAGGGACAGCTATGGCTACACCTTC
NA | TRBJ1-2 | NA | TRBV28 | CASSIIKESYTF | TGTGCCAGCAGTATAATCAAAGAAAGCTACACCTTC
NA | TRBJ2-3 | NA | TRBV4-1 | CASSRDLTSTDTQYF | TGCGCCAGCAGCCGAGACCTAACAAGCACAGATACGCAGTATTTT
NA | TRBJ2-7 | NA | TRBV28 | CASSPPAIPYEQYF | TGTGCCAGCAGTCCCCCGGCGATCCCCTACGAGCAGTACTTC
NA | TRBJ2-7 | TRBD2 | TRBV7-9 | CASSRGVAGSYEQYF | TGTGCCAGCAGCCGCGGGGTAGCGGGGTCCTACGAGCAGTACTTC
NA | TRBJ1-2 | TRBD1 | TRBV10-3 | CAIRPLDREANYGYTF | TGTGCCATCCGCCCCCTGGACAGGGAGGCTAACTATGGCTACACCTTC
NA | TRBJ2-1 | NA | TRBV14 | CASSQALWVSSSYNEQFF | TGTGCCAGCAGCCAAGCCCTATGGGTCTCGAGCTCCTACAATGAGCAGTTCTTC
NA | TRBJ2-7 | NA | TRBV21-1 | CASNLGKQYF | TGTGCCAGCAACCTCGGCAAGCAGTACTTC
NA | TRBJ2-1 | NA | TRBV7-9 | CASSLGVRDEQFF | TGTGCCAGCAGCTTAGGGGTCAGGGATGAGCAGTTCTTC
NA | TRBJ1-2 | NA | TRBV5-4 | CASSLQLAANYGYTF | TGTGCCAGCAGCTTGCAGCTGGCAGCTAACTATGGCTACACCTTC
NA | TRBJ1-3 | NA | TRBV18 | CASSPLESSGNTIYF | TGTGCCAGCTCACCCCTGGAGAGCTCTGGAAACACCATATATTTT
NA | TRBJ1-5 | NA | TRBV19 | CASSPRTDSNQPQHF | TGTGCCAGTAGTCCGCGGACGGATAGCAATCAGCCCCAGCATTTT
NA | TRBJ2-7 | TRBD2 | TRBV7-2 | CASTLASGSYEQYF | TGTGCCAGCACCCTCGCTAGCGGGTCTTACGAGCAGTACTTC
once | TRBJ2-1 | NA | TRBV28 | CASRKQGHEQFF | TGTGCCAGCAGGAAACAGGGTCATGAGCAGTTCTTC
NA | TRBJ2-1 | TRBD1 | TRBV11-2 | CASSLSGRGLYNEQFF | TGTGCCAGCAGCTTATCCGGCAGGGGGCTTTACAATGAGCAGTTCTTC
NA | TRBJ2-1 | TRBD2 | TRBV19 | CASRPPGGSANEQFF | TGTGCCAGTAGGCCACCCGGCGGGAGTGCCAATGAGCAGTTCTTC
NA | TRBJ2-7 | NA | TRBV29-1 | CSVGRAVLVGEQYF | TGCAGCGTTGGTAGAGCGGTTCTGGTGGGCGAGCAGTACTTC
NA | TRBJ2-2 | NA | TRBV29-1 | CSVYVNTGELFF | TGCAGCGTTTATGTGAACACCGGGGAGCTGTTTTTT
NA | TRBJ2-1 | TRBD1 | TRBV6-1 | CASSEKLGTGNNEQFF | TGTGCCAGCAGTGAAAAATTAGGGACAGGCAACAATGAGCAGTTCTTC
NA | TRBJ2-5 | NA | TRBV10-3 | CAISESAGLLYF | TGTGCCATCAGTGAGTCTGCGGGACTCCTGTACTTC
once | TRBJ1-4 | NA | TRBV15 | CATSRNGINEKLFF | TGTGCCACCAGCAGAAACGGGATTAATGAAAAACTGTTTTTT
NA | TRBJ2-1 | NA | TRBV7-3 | CASSAGRSYNEQFF | TGTGCCAGCAGCGCGGGACGCTCCTACAATGAGCAGTTCTTC
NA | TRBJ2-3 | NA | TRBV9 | CASSAWTLSTDTQYF | TGTGCCAGCAGCGCGTGGACACTGAGCACAGATACGCAGTATTTT
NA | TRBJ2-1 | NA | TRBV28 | CASSPNSGTTPLF | TGTGCCAGCAGTCCTAATTCCGGGACAACCCCACTCTTC
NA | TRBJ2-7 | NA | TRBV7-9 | CASSLGLPSYGQYF | TGTGCCAGCAGCTTAGGCCTTCCCAGCTACGGGCAGTACTTC
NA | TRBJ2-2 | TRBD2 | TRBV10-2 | CASRTGGPPGELFF | TGCGCCAGCCGAACGGGAGGCCCCCCCGGGGAGCTGTTTTTT
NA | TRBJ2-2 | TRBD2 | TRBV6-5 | CASRGAGKNTGELFF | TGTGCCAGCCGGGGAGCGGGAAAGAACACCGGGGAGCTGTTTTTT
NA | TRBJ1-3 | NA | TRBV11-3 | CASSFNSGNTIYF | TGTGCCAGCAGCTTCAACTCTGGAAACACCATATATTTT
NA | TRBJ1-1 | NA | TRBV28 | CASSLGGAGTEAFF | TGTGCCAGCAGCCTAGGGGGGGCGGGCACTGAAGCTTTCTTT
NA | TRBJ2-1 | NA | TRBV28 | CASLNRASSYNEQFF | TGTGCCAGCTTAAACCGGGCGAGCTCCTACAATGAGCAGTTCTTC
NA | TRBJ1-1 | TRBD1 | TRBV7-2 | CASSLPTGDTEAFF | TGTGCCAGCAGCTTACCGACAGGGGACACTGAAGCTTTCTTT
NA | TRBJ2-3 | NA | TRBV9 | CASSVRPWETDTQYF | TGTGCCAGCAGCGTAAGGCCCTGGGAGACAGATACGCAGTATTTT
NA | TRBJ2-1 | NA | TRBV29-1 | CSVDAGSYNEQFF | TGCAGCGTTGATGCCGGGAGCTACAATGAGCAGTTCTTC
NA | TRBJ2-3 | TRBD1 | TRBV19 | CASSRTGASTDTQYF | TGTGCCAGTAGCCGGACAGGGGCGAGCACAGATACGCAGTATTTT
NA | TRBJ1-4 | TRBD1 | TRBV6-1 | CASSPTGEWEKLFF | TGTGCCAGCAGTCCGACAGGGGAGTGGGAAAAACTGTTTTTT
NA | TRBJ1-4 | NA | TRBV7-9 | CASSLLLLNEKLFF | TGTGCCAGCAGCCTCCTGCTACTTAATGAAAAACTGTTTTTT
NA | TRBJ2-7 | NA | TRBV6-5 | CASSRRAEEYEQYF | TGTGCCAGCTCACGGCGAGCGGAGGAGTACGAGCAGTACTTC
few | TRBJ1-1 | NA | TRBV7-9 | CASSRELGTEAFF | TGTGCCAGCAGTAGGGAATTGGGCACTGAAGCTTTCTTT